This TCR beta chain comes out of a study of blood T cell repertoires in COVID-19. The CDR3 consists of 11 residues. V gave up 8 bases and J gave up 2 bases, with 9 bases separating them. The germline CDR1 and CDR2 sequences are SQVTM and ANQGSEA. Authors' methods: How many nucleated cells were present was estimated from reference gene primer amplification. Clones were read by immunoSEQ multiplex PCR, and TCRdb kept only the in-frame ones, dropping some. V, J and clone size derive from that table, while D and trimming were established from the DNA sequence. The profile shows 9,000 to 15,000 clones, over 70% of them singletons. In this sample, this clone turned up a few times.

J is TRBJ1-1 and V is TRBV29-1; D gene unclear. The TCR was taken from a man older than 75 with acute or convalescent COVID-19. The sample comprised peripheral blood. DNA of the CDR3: TGCAGCTCCGGGGTCAACACTGAAGCTTTCTTT. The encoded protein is CSSGVNTEAFF.